The clone carrying this TCR beta chain was observed once. This specimen belongs to a study of T cell changes during pregnancy in multiple sclerosis. Using immunoSEQ multiplex PCR, the repertoire was profiled, and TCRdb retains in-frame clones only, with some absent. The sample lists about 85,000 clones, approximately 90% seen once, with 2.5% in the top ten. V dropped 0 bases and J dropped 2; count of bases not matched to a gene: 4. CDR1 is SGHKS, CDR2 YYEKEE, per germline (reference sequence). There are 15 residues in the CDR3. This receptor was obtained from a female donor with multiple sclerosis, enrolled in a pregnancy study. The chain joins TRBV5-5 to TRBJ2-7, with 8 positions matching TRBD1. The sequencing used peripheral blood, collected in the first trimester of pregnancy. In DNA, the CDR3 is TGTGCCAGCAGCTTGGTAGGACAGGGAACCTACGAGCAGTACTTC. As protein: CASSLVGQGTYEQYF. The full variable domain, rest sourced from reference TRBV5-5 and TRBJ2-7, is DAGVTQSPTHLIKTRGQQVTLRCSPISGHKSVSWYQQVLGQGPQFIFQYYEKEERGRGNFPDRFSARQFPNYSSELNVNALLLGDSALYLCASSLVGQGTYEQYFGPGTRLTVT.